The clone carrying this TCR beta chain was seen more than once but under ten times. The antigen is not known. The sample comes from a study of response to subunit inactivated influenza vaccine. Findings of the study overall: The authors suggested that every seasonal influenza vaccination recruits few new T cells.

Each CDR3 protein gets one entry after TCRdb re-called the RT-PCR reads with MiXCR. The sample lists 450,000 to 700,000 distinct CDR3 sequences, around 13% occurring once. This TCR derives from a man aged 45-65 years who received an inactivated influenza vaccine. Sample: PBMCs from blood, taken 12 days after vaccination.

The CDR3 nucleotides read TGTGCCAGCAGCTTAAGAGCAGGGACAGGGGGAAAGACGCAGTATTTT. It codes for CASSLRAGTGGKTQYF. The chain uses TRBV7-6 and TRBJ2-3; 11 bases fit TRBD1. Germline CDR1 is SGHVS and CDR2 is FNYEAQ. This CDR3 spans 16 amino acids. After removal of 2 bases from V and 9 bases from J, the junction contained 10 bases not matched to a gene.